Below are 28 T cell receptor beta chains sequenced from a single sample in a study of T cell repertoires in cytomegalovirus infection. For these TCRs, the target antigens are not known. TCRdb re-called the reads through MiXCR, storing one row per CDR3 protein. This table has 600,000 to 700,000 distinct CDR3 sequences, around 32% appearing once. The sequenced sample was cultured PBMCs, obtained from culture after CMV antigen stimulation. All receptors come from a human donor in good health (CMV status not recorded). Some clones in this sample may be carry-over from other donors' samples.

The chain couples TRBV6-5 to TRBJ2-7, with no clear D. The CDR3 consists of 16 residues. Germline CDR1 reads MNHEY; CDR2 reads SVGAGI. The V and J ends lost 3 bases and 6 bases respectively, with 21 bases between them. DNA for the CDR3: TGTGCCAGCAGTTATACGGTCGCACAGTGGTTCCGCGAGCAGTACTTC. Translation gives CASSYTVAQWFREQYF.

This clonotype came up a few times. The chain is built from TRBV12-3 or TRBV12-4 and TRBJ2-7, with D possibly being TRBD2 (5 bases). V dropped 1 base and J dropped 6 bases, with 10 bases sitting between them. This CDR3 comprises 13 residues. The CDR3 region has the DNA TGTGCCAGCAGTTTAGGGGCCGCGGGCGAGCAGTACTTC. The encoded protein is CASSLGAAGEQYF.

V gene TRBV3-1 combines with J gene TRBJ1-2, with D possibly TRBD1 on 5 matching bases. CDR1 LGHDT and CDR2 YNNKEL come from the germline V gene (reference sequence). The CDR3 spans 13 residues. V shed 5 bases and J shed 7 bases, with 14 bases lying between them. The CDR3 region has the DNA TGTGCCAGCAGCAGCCCAACGGGGGTTGGCTACACCTTC. Its protein is CASSSPTGVGYTF.

The chain links TRBV9 to TRBJ2-3, with D maybe TRBD2 (6 bases). The germline CDR1 and CDR2 sequences are SGDLS and YYNGEE. The CDR3 has 14 residues. The V end was cut by 0 bases, the J end by 6 bases, with 11 bases between. CDR3 bases: TGTGCCAGCAGCGTAGTGGCGGGGATGGATACGCAGTATTTT. Residues: CASSVVAGMDTQYF.

This clonotype was found many times. The chain carries TRBV7-2 and TRBJ2-5; D is ambiguous. From germline, CDR1 is SGHTA and CDR2 FQGNSA. V lost 5 bases and J lost 1, with 17 bases in between. The CDR3 runs 16 residues. For the CDR3, the DNA is TGTGCCAGCAGCCCCATATCCCCCTGGGGCCAAGAGACCCAGTACTTC. It codes for CASSPISPWGQETQYF. The variable domain in full, completed from reference TRBV7-2 and TRBJ2-5, reads GAGVSQSPSNKVTEKGKDVELRCDPISGHTALYWYRQSLGQGLEFLIYFQGNSAPDKSGLPSDRFSAERTGGSVSTLTIQRTQQEDSAVYLCASSPISPWGQETQYFGPGTRLLVL.

This clonotype was counted only a few times. This chain joins TRBV6-5 and TRBJ1-5; unclear D gene. This CDR3 comprises 15 residues. Trimming cost V 0 bases and J 0 bases, with 6 bases left between them. CDR1 and CDR2 from the germline V gene are MNHEY and SVGAGI. The CDR3 loop reads CASSYSVNSNQPQHF. Written as DNA, the CDR3 is TGTGCCAGCAGTTACTCCGTAAATAGCAATCAGCCCCAGCATTTT.

The chain recombines TRBV2 with TRBJ1-2, with TRBD1 matching over 10 bases. This CDR3 has 15 residues. The germline gives CDR1 SNHLY, CDR2 FYNNEI. V was pared by 8 bases and J by 4 bases, with 10 bases of the junction left unmatched. DNA for the CDR3: TGTGCCAGCGCGATAGAGGGACAGGGGACCTATGGCTACACCTTC. Amino acid sequence: CASAIEGQGTYGYTF.

This clonotype was detected ten times or more. This rearrangement joins TRBV7-2 to TRBJ2-5; TRBD1 matches 10 bases. This CDR3 comprises 16 residues. Germline V lookup: CDR1 SGHTA, CDR2 FQGNSA. V shed 3 bases, J shed 2 bases, and the junction held 6 bases outside the gene matches. The CDR3 nucleotides read TGTGCCAGCAGCTTGTCTCCGGGACAGGGGCAAGAGACCCAGTACTTC. Its translation is CASSLSPGQGQETQYF. Full variable domain (rest looked up from reference TRBV7-2 and TRBJ2-5): GAGVSQSPSNKVTEKGKDVELRCDPISGHTALYWYRQSLGQGLEFLIYFQGNSAPDKSGLPSDRFSAERTGGSVSTLTIQRTQQEDSAVYLCASSLSPGQGQETQYFGPGTRLLVL.

This clonotype was seen only a few times. The rearrangement joins TRBV10-3 to TRBJ2-1, with D unclear. The germline V gene has CDR1 ENHRY and CDR2 SYGVKD. V lost 3 bases and J lost 5, with 8 bases in between. The CDR3 loop spans 13 amino acids. CDR3 DNA sequence: TGTGCCATCAGTGAAGTGCGAGACAATGAGCAGTTCTTC. Its translation is CAISEVRDNEQFF.

This clonotype was detected only a few times. The chain carries TRBV5-4 and TRBJ2-7; weak D call: TRBD1 (6 bases). From germline, CDR1 is SGHNT and CDR2 YYREEE (reference sequence). The length of the CDR3 is 14 residues. The V end lost 2 bases, the J end lost 3 bases, and 12 bases lay between the germline ends. The CDR3 bases are TGTGCCAGCAGCTTTGGGACATTCAACTACGAGCAGTACTTC. This gives the protein CASSFGTFNYEQYF.

This clonotype was detected only a few times. This rearrangement joins TRBV7-2 to TRBJ1-5, with D possibly matching TRBD1 (6 bases). The V end was cut by 3 bases, the J end by 7 bases, with 13 bases between. This CDR3 is built from 14 residues. Per the germline V gene, CDR1 is SGHTA and CDR2 is FQGNSA. The CDR3 protein is CASSFLGGGQPQHF. The CDR3 DNA sequence: TGTGCCAGCAGCTTTCTAGGGGGAGGCCAGCCCCAGCATTTT.

This clonotype has ten or more counts. V is TRBV2 and J is TRBJ1-1; D is ambiguous. CDR1 is SNHLY and CDR2 is FYNNEI in the germline V gene. V was trimmed by 6 bases and J by 5 bases, leaving 10 bases between them. The CDR3 length is 12 residues. The CDR3 DNA reads as TGTGCCAGCAGGACGGGCGGTACTGAAGCTTTCTTT. It encodes CASRTGGTEAFF.

This chain connects TRBV6-6 to TRBJ2-3, with no clear D. Deletions cut 0 bases from V and 4 bases from J, with 8 bases between. There are 14 residues in the CDR3. Germline V gene sequence: CDR1 MNHNY, CDR2 SVGAGI (reference sequence). CDR3 sequence (DNA): TGTGCCAGCAGTTACTCGACGGTGGCAGATACGCAGTATTTT. It encodes CASSYSTVADTQYF.

CDR3 nucleotides: TGTGCCAGCAGCCGGAAAGCGGCTCACCAAGAGACCCAGTACTTC. Translating it yields CASSRKAAHQETQYF. The chain carries TRBV7-8 and TRBJ2-5, with D tentatively TRBD2 (5 bases). The CDR3 is made up of 15 amino acids. The ends were cut back, 5 bases at V and 0 bases at J, with 13 bases in the middle. From germline, CDR1 is SGHVS and CDR2 FQNEAQ.

Worth noting for this clonotype: Here the CDR3 omits its conserved ending phenylalanine or tryptophan, so a read error is the likely source. The CDR3: CASSTTGNQPQHL. DNA for the CDR3: TGTGCCAGCAGCACGACGGGTAATCAGCCCCAGCATTTA. The rearrangement links TRBV7-8 to TRBJ1-5; D unresolved. Germline CDR1 and CDR2: SGHVS and FQNEAQ. Trimming took 5 bases from V and 4 from J, leaving 9 bases between them. The CDR3 consists of 13 residues.

This clonotype was counted many times. The chain employs TRBV28 and TRBJ2-7; D is uncertain. CDR3 length: 14 amino acids. Between the trimmed V and J ends, which lost 2 bases and 2 bases, there was a span of 10 bases. CDR1 is MDHEN, CDR2 SYDVKM, per germline. The CDR3: CASSLLAGTYEQYF. CDR3 coding DNA: TGTGCCAGCAGTTTACTCGCCGGAACCTACGAGCAGTACTTC. Using reference TRBV28 and TRBJ2-7 for the parts outside the CDR3, the full variable domain is DVKVTQSSRYLVKRTGEKVFLECVQDMDHENMFWYRQDPGLGLRLIYFSYDVKMKEKGDIPEGYSVSREKKERFSLILESASTNQTSMYLCASSLLAGTYEQYFGPGTRLTVT.

V usage is TRBV27 and J usage is TRBJ1-1; 10 nucleotides line up with TRBD1. This CDR3 comprises 15 residues. Germline V gene data show CDR1 as MNHEY and CDR2 as SMNVEV (reference sequence). V shed 5 bases and J 4 bases; nucleotides not matched to a gene: 7. CDR3 DNA sequence: TGTGCCAGCAGTCCCTGGGACAGGGGAGGCACTGAAGCTTTCTTT. Translated: CASSPWDRGGTEAFF.

This chain uses TRBV18 with TRBJ1-4; no reliable D call. The germline V and J ends were trimmed by 1 base and 4 bases, with 7 bases remaining between them. The CDR3 consists of 14 residues. Germline loops: CDR1 KGHSH, CDR2 LQKENI. The DNA of the CDR3 is TGTGCCAGCTCACCACAACAAGATAATGAAAAACTGTTTTTT. As protein: CASSPQQDNEKLFF.

The chain carries TRBV7-9 and TRBJ2-7, with D possibly matching TRBD2 (5 bases). Per germline, CDR1 SEHNR and CDR2 FQNEAQ (reference sequence). V gave up 1 base and J gave up 2 bases, with 9 bases separating them. CDR3 length: 14 amino acids. The CDR3 reads CASSLEGSAYEQYF. In DNA, the CDR3 is TGTGCCAGCAGCTTAGAGGGTAGCGCCTACGAGCAGTACTTC.

This clonotype has more than one count but fewer than ten. This rearrangement joins TRBV4-1 to TRBJ1-6; D perhaps matches TRBD1 (5 bases). This CDR3 is built from 15 residues. Per germline, CDR1 MGHRA and CDR2 YSYEKL. Trimming cost V 1 base and J 5 bases, with 9 bases left between them. The CDR3 here is CASSQVLGDNSPLHF. The CDR3 DNA is TGCGCCAGCAGCCAAGTACTAGGGGATAATTCACCCCTCCACTTT.

This clonotype has a handful of counts. CDR3 sequence reads: CASSLSSSSEQYF. For the CDR3, the DNA is TGTGCCAGCAGTTTAAGTTCGAGTAGCGAGCAGTACTTC. The chain combines TRBV27 with TRBJ2-7; D unresolved. CDR3 size: 13 residues. Germline V CDR1 and CDR2: MNHEY, SMNVEV (reference sequence). The germline V and J ends were trimmed by 2 bases and 6 bases, with 11 bases remaining between them.

This clonotype was seen a handful of times. This chain joins TRBV2 and TRBJ2-7; possible D gene TRBD2, 5 bases. Trimming removed 4 bases at V and 3 bases at J, with 13 bases between. The germline V gene encodes CDR1 SNHLY and CDR2 FYNNEI. This CDR3 region has 14 residues. CDR3 bases: TGTGCCAGCAGTGTAGAAGCGGAGTTCTACGAGCAGTACTTC. Translated, it gives CASSVEAEFYEQYF.

The genes are TRBV2 and TRBJ2-5, with unresolved D. V shed 7 bases and J shed 5 bases, with 14 bases lying between them. This CDR3 is built from 13 residues. Germline CDR1 reads SNHLY; CDR2 reads FYNNEI. For the CDR3, the DNA is TGTGCCAGCAATAAGCTGGGTGGTGAGACCCAGTACTTC. This gives the protein CASNKLGGETQYF.

This chain links TRBV5-1 with TRBJ2-5; a possible D gene is TRBD2 (7 bases). The germline V gene has CDR1 SGHRS and CDR2 YFSETQ. V was shortened by 6 bases and J by 3 bases, with 15 bases between the two germline ends. The CDR3 runs 14 residues. CDR3 region: CASTPGGREETQYF. As DNA, the CDR3 is TGCGCCAGCACCCCCGGGGGGCGAGAAGAGACCCAGTACTTC.

This clonotype was detected a few times. This chain links TRBV20-1 with TRBJ2-1; TRBD2 matches at 8 bases. CDR3 size: 17 residues. Germline CDR1 reads DFQATT; CDR2 reads SNEGSKA (reference sequence). After removal of 2 bases from V and 6 bases from J, the junction contained 15 bases not matched to a gene. CDR3 DNA: TGCAGTGCTAGATCTGACGGGAGGGCCTTGGGTGGCAATGAGCAGTTCTTC. Amino acid sequence: CSARSDGRALGGNEQFF.

This clonotype was detected only a few times. The chain has TRBV6-1 and TRBJ2-3; 14 nucleotides agree with TRBD2. Trimming removed 1 base from V and 8 bases from J; junction bases left unmatched: 11. Germline CDR1 MNHNS, CDR2 SASEGT. The CDR3 totals 18 residues. The CDR3 sequence: CASSEGGGLAGGGGTQYF. CDR3 DNA sequence: TGTGCCAGCAGTGAAGGGGGAGGACTAGCGGGGGGCGGAGGTACGCAGTATTTT.

This clonotype appeared a few times. V usage is TRBV6-1 and J usage is TRBJ2-1; perhaps TRBD1 as D (5 bases). CDR3 length equals 15 residues. Looked up from germline, CDR1 is MNHNS and CDR2 is SASEGT. Trimming took 6 bases from V and 0 from J, leaving 12 bases between them. The CDR3: CASRQDSTSYNEQFF. CDR3 bases: TGTGCCAGCAGACAAGACAGCACCTCCTACAATGAGCAGTTCTTC.

This chain joins TRBV6-2 or TRBV6-3 and TRBJ2-1, with D unclear. Germline V lookup: CDR1 MNHEY, CDR2 SVGEGT. This CDR3 is 12 amino acids long. With 0 bases removed from V and 10 bases from J, the gap between germline ends came to 7 bases. The CDR3 reads CASSYSTAEQFF. The CDR3 nucleotides are TGTGCCAGCAGTTACTCGACGGCCGAGCAGTTCTTC.